This is a list of T cell receptor beta chains from one sample in a study of CD8+ T cells in alopecia areata. Data came from immunoSEQ multiplex PCR; TCRdb stores just in-frame clones and leaves some out. The sample has some 130,000 clones; about 46% are singletons. Here the sequenced sample was CD8+ T cells sorted from blood, taken at week 0. These receptors came from a human donor with alopecia areata. Both conserved end residues are part of each CDR3. D genes are given only for firm matches. Clone size appears in some rows only: once, few, many, or a class for an expanded clone.

v_gene	d_gene	abundance	j_gene	CDR3aa	CDR3nt
TRBV7-8	NA	NA	TRBJ2-6	CASSLFGPGANVLTF	TGTGCCAGCAGCTTATTCGGGCCTGGGGCCAACGTCCTGACTTTC
TRBV11-1	TRBD1	few	TRBJ2-2	CASSHNQWGQPNTGELFF	TGTGCCAGCAGCCACAATCAATGGGGACAGCCGAACACCGGGGAGCTGTTTTTT
TRBV4-1	NA	few	TRBJ1-2	CASSQDRSQDFYGYTF	TGCGCCAGCAGCCAAGATAGATCTCAAGACTTCTATGGCTACACCTTC
TRBV10-3	NA	NA	TRBJ2-7	CAISESSASYEQYF	TGTGCCATCAGTGAGTCTTCCGCCTCCTACGAGCAGTACTTC
TRBV29-1	TRBD2	few	TRBJ2-7	CSVRGDYRGNEQYF	TGCAGCGTGCGAGGGGACTACCGTGGTAACGAGCAGTACTTC
TRBV9	NA	NA	TRBJ2-7	CASSVNPSREQYF	TGTGCCAGCAGCGTAAACCCTAGTCGCGAGCAGTACTTC
TRBV5-4	TRBD2	NA	TRBJ2-5	CASSPWTSGIQETQYF	TGTGCCAGCAGCCCCTGGACTAGCGGTATCCAAGAGACCCAGTACTTC
TRBV4-1	TRBD2	few	TRBJ2-7	CASSQRTGGLEQYF	TGCGCCAGCAGCCAAAGGACGGGAGGGCTCGAGCAGTACTTC
TRBV6-5	NA	few	TRBJ2-5	CASSYEAAAYQETQYF	TGTGCCAGCAGTTACGAGGCGGCAGCTTACCAAGAGACCCAGTACTTC
TRBV13	NA	NA	TRBJ1-6	CASSLLNSPLHF	TGTGCCAGCAGCTTACTTAATTCACCCCTCCACTTT
TRBV29-1	NA	NA	TRBJ2-1	CSVASDYNEQFF	TGCAGCGTTGCCTCGGATTACAATGAGCAGTTCTTC
TRBV27	NA	NA	TRBJ2-7	CASRQRQARSYEQYF	TGTGCCAGCAGACAACGACAGGCTCGCTCCTACGAGCAGTACTTC
TRBV15	TRBD1	NA	TRBJ2-3	CATKEGQGSTDTQYF	TGTGCCACCAAAGAGGGACAGGGGAGTACAGATACGCAGTATTTT
TRBV6-4	TRBD2	medium-sized	TRBJ2-3	CASSDSGGADTQYF	TGTGCCAGCAGTGACAGCGGGGGGGCAGATACGCAGTATTTT
TRBV15	NA	NA	TRBJ2-7	CATSRDVEAGYEQYF	TGTGCCACCAGCAGAGATGTTGAGGCTGGCTACGAGCAGTACTTC
TRBV5-1	NA	NA	TRBJ2-5	CASSYYHDQETQYF	TGCGCCAGCAGCTATTACCACGATCAAGAGACCCAGTACTTC
TRBV6-5	NA	NA	TRBJ2-7	CASSAGVDEQYF	TGTGCCAGCAGCGCCGGGGTAGACGAGCAGTACTTC
TRBV13	TRBD2	NA	TRBJ2-1	CASSFAGGPHNEQFF	TGTGCCAGCAGTTTTGCGGGGGGGCCCCACAATGAGCAGTTCTTC
TRBV2	NA	few	TRBJ1-1	CASSLDSRQFF	TGTGCCAGCAGCCTCGACAGCCGGCAGTTCTTT
TRBV30	NA	NA	TRBJ2-1	CAWSIGQNSYNEQFF	TGTGCCTGGAGTATAGGACAGAATTCCTACAATGAGCAGTTCTTC
TRBV11-2	NA	once	TRBJ2-7	CASRGVAWHEQYF	TGTGCCAGCAGGGGGGTAGCGTGGCACGAGCAGTACTTC
TRBV4-2	NA	NA	TRBJ1-5	CASSLNPRDQPQHF	TGTGCCAGCAGCCTCAATCCCAGGGACCAGCCCCAGCATTTT
TRBV5-1	NA	NA	TRBJ2-7	CASSLGPDRTYEQYF	TGCGCCAGCAGCTTGGGCCCCGACAGGACCTACGAGCAGTACTTC
TRBV27	NA	once	TRBJ2-5	CASRGGEETQYF	TGTGCCAGCAGAGGGGGTGAAGAGACCCAGTACTTC
TRBV29-1	TRBD2	few	TRBJ2-3	CSVERLAGVPDTQYF	TGCAGCGTTGAGAGGCTAGCGGGGGTTCCAGATACGCAGTATTTT
TRBV6-1	NA	NA	TRBJ1-1	CAGGREPNTEAFF	TGTGCCGGGGGCAGGGAACCGAACACTGAAGCTTTCTTT
TRBV5-4	TRBD1	NA	TRBJ2-7	CASRSWGTGIYEQYF	TGTGCCAGCAGATCCTGGGGGACAGGGATTTACGAGCAGTACTTC
TRBV7-2	TRBD1	NA	TRBJ2-2	CAKDPLGTERWTGELFF	TGTGCCAAAGACCCCCTCGGGACAGAAAGGTGGACCGGGGAGCTGTTTTTT
TRBV29-1	NA	NA	TRBJ2-2	CSVELTGTVNTGELFF	TGCAGCGTTGAGCTCACCGGGACGGTGAACACCGGGGAGCTGTTTTTT
TRBV19	NA	many	TRBJ1-2	CASSPIGGRAVGHGYTF	TGTGCCAGTAGCCCCATAGGCGGCAGGGCGGTTGGTCATGGCTACACCTTC
TRBV29-1	TRBD2	NA	TRBJ2-3	CSVEIGGGAVVDTQYF	TGCAGCGTTGAAATTGGCGGGGGGGCCGTTGTAGATACGCAGTATTTT
TRBV6-6	NA	NA	TRBJ2-7	CASSYSDGSSYEQYF	TGTGCCAGCAGTTACTCGGACGGTAGCTCCTACGAGCAGTACTTC
TRBV5-6	NA	NA	TRBJ2-2	CASSLVRTTGELFF	TGTGCCAGCAGCTTGGTCAGAACCACCGGGGAGCTGTTTTTT
TRBV30	NA	NA	TRBJ2-7	CASTDRAYEQYF	TGTGCCTCCACGGACAGAGCCTACGAGCAGTACTTC
TRBV29-1	TRBD1	NA	TRBJ1-1	CSAGQENTEAFF	TGCAGCGCCGGACAGGAGAACACTGAAGCTTTCTTT
TRBV29-1	NA	NA	TRBJ1-5	CSIGGGSNQPQHF	TGCAGCATCGGAGGGGGGAGCAATCAGCCCCAGCATTTT
TRBV29-1	NA	few	TRBJ2-1	CSVQRYNEQFF	TGCAGCGTGCAACGGTACAATGAGCAGTTCTTC
TRBV4-2	NA	once	TRBJ2-6	CASSQAPGAEWLGANVLTF	TGTGCCAGCAGCCAAGCACCAGGGGCCGAATGGCTTGGGGCCAACGTCCTGACTTTC
TRBV25-1	NA	NA	TRBJ2-7	CASSEFDEQYF	TGTGCCAGCAGTGAATTTGACGAGCAGTACTTC
TRBV13	NA	NA	TRBJ2-3	CASSPPQPHSTDTQYF	TGTGCCAGCAGCCCCCCCCAGCCCCACTCCACAGATACGCAGTATTTT
TRBV18	NA	NA	TRBJ2-5	CASSPPLEGQETQYF	TGTGCCAGCTCACCACCGTTGGAGGGGCAAGAGACCCAGTACTTC
TRBV30	NA	NA	TRBJ1-2	CAWSVGGVYGYTF	TGTGCCTGGAGTGTAGGGGGGGTCTATGGCTACACCTTC
TRBV29-1	NA	NA	TRBJ1-2	CSAAAGWGYGYTF	TGCAGCGCGGCGGCAGGGTGGGGCTATGGCTACACCTTC
TRBV29-1	TRBD2	NA	TRBJ2-7	CSVGLLGGDEQYF	TGCAGCGTTGGTCTTCTGGGAGGGGACGAGCAGTACTTC
TRBV27	NA	once	TRBJ1-5	CASSVGGSNQPQHF	TGTGCCAGCAGCGTGGGCGGGAGCAATCAGCCCCAGCATTTT
TRBV27	NA	NA	TRBJ1-1	CASSLAGNTEAFF	TGTGCCAGCAGTTTAGCGGGGAACACTGAAGCTTTCTTT
TRBV7-6	TRBD1	few	TRBJ1-1	CASSSHPGQGGTEAFF	TGTGCCAGCAGCTCCCATCCGGGACAGGGTGGCACTGAAGCTTTCTTT
TRBV29-1	NA	NA	TRBJ2-1	CSVEFDSNEQFF	TGCAGCGTTGAATTTGACAGCAATGAGCAGTTCTTC
TRBV29-1	NA	NA	TRBJ1-1	CSVLGLEAFF	TGCAGCGTACTAGGTCTTGAAGCTTTCTTT
TRBV6-5	NA	NA	TRBJ2-1	CASSSYLFNEQFF	TGTGCCAGCAGTTCGTACTTATTCAATGAGCAGTTCTTC
TRBV7-2	TRBD2	NA	TRBJ2-5	CASSLGLAGAQETQYF	TGTGCCAGCAGCCTAGGACTAGCGGGGGCCCAAGAGACCCAGTACTTC
TRBV5-6	NA	NA	TRBJ2-3	CASSRDVTDTQYF	TGTGCCAGCAGCCGGGACGTCACAGATACGCAGTATTTT
TRBV29-1	TRBD1	few	TRBJ2-7	CSVLRLQTGLTYEQYF	TGCAGCGTTCTGCGACTTCAGACAGGGTTAACCTACGAGCAGTACTTC
TRBV2	NA	NA	TRBJ2-3	CASSLGATDTQYF	TGTGCCAGCAGTCTTGGGGCCACAGATACGCAGTATTTT
TRBV27	NA	NA	TRBJ2-2	CASTEDSRRGELFF	TGTGCCAGCACCGAGGACAGCCGAAGAGGGGAGCTGTTTTTT
TRBV27	TRBD1	NA	TRBJ1-6	CASSPGPGQGLTSPLHF	TGTGCCAGCAGTCCGGGGCCGGGACAGGGTTTGACTTCACCCCTCCACTTT
TRBV7-9	TRBD1	few	TRBJ1-2	CASSLDPGQGLYGYTF	TGTGCCAGCAGCTTAGATCCGGGACAGGGGCTATATGGCTACACCTTC
TRBV6-5	NA	NA	TRBJ1-2	CASSYRGGYGYTF	TGTGCCAGCAGTTACCGGGGAGGATATGGCTACACCTTC
TRBV5-4	TRBD1	once	TRBJ1-6	CAHTERTGDYNSPLHF	TGTGCCCACACCGAACGGACAGGGGACTATAATTCACCCCTCCACTTT
TRBV7-2	TRBD1	NA	TRBJ1-2	CASSISTGSTGYTF	TGTGCCAGCAGCATTTCGACAGGGTCTACGGGCTACACCTTC